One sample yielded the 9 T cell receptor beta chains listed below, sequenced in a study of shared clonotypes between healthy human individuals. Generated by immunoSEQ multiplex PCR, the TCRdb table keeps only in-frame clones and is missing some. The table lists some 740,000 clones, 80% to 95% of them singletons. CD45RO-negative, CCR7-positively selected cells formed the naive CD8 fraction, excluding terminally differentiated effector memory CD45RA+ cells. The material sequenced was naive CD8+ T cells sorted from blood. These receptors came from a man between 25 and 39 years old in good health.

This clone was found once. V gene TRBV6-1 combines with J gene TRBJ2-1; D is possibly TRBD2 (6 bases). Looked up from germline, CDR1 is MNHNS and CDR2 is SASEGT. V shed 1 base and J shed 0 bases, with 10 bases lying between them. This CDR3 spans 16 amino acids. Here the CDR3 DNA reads TGTGCCAGCAGTGAAGACTTAGCGGTCTCCTACAATGAGCAGTTCTTC. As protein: CASSEDLAVSYNEQFF.

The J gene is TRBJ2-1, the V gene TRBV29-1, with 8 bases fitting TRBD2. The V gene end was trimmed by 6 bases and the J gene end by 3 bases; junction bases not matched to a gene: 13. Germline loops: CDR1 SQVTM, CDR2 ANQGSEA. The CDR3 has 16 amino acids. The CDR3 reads CSVDPRAGEIYNEQFF. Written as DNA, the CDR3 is TGCAGCGTCGACCCTCGAGCGGGAGAGATCTACAATGAGCAGTTCTTC.

This chain's CDR3 is CASRLLGEGYEQYF. The CDR3 region has the DNA TGTGCCAGCAGGTTACTGGGAGAAGGATACGAGCAGTACTTC. This rearrangement joins TRBV2 to TRBJ2-7, with D possibly being TRBD2 (5 bases). This CDR3 has 14 residues. V dropped 6 bases and J dropped 4 bases, with 16 bases sitting between them. The germline CDR1 and CDR2 sequences are SNHLY and FYNNEI. The full variable domain, in which reference TRBV2 and TRBJ2-7 provide the parts outside the CDR3, is EPEVTQTPSHQVTQMGQEVILRCVPISNHLYFYWYRQILGQKVEFLVSFYNNEISEKSEIFDDQFSVERPDGSNFTLKIRSTKLEDSAMYFCASRLLGEGYEQYFGPGTRLTVT.

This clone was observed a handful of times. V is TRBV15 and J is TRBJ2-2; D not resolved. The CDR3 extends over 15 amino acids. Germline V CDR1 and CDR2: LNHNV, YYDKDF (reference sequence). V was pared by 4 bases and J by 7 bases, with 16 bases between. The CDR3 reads CATSIDPYSGGELFF. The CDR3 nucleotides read TGTGCCACCAGCATCGACCCTTACTCCGGCGGGGAGCTGTTTTTT.

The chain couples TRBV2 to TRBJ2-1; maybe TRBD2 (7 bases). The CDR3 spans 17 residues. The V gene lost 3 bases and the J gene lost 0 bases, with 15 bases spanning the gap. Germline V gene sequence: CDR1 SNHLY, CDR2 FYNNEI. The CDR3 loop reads CASSEGGGTGSYNEQFF. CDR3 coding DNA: TGTGCCAGCAGTGAGGGAGGGGGAACGGGCTCCTACAATGAGCAGTTCTTC.

The CDR3 is CSVTPLDGENYGYTF. The CDR3 DNA follows: TGCAGCGTCACACCTTTGGACGGCGAGAACTATGGCTACACCTTC. The chain uses TRBV29-1 and TRBJ1-2; D ambiguous. Trimming took off 6 bases at V and 2 bases at J, with 19 bases between the two ends. CDR1 is SQVTM, CDR2 ANQGSEA, per germline. The CDR3 totals 15 residues. The full variable domain, its missing parts supplied by reference TRBV29-1 and TRBJ1-2, is SAVISQKPSRDICQRGTSLTIQCQVDSQVTMMFWYRQQPGQSLTLIATANQGSEATYESGFVIDKFPISRPNLTFSTLTVSNMSPEDSSIYLCSVTPLDGENYGYTFGSGTRLTVV.

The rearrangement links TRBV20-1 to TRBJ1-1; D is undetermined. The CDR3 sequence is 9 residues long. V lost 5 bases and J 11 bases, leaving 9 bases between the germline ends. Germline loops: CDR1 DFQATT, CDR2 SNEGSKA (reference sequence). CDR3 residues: CSAGSGAFF. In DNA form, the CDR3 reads TGCAGTGCTGGAAGTGGTGCTTTCTTT.

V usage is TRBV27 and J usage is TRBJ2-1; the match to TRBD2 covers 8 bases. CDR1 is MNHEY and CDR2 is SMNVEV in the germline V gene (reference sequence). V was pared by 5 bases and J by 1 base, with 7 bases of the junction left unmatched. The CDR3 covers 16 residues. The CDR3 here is CASSTFPGGSYNEQFF. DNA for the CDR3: TGTGCCAGCAGTACTTTTCCGGGAGGGTCCTACAATGAGCAGTTCTTC.

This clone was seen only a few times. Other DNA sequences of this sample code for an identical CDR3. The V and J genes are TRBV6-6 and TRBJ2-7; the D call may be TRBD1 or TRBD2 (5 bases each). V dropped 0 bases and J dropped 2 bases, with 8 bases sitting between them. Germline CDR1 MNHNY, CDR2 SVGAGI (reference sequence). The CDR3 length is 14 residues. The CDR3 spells CASSYSLGAYEQYF. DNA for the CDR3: TGTGCCAGCAGTTACTCGTTGGGGGCCTACGAGCAGTACTTC.